One and the same sample provided the 20 T cell receptor beta chains below, sequenced in a study of shared clonotypes between healthy human individuals. Assay: immunoSEQ multiplex PCR; the TCRdb copy retains only in-frame clones and omits some. The data hold 650,000 to 750,000 clones, with roughly 70% observed a single time. The material sequenced was memory CD4+ T cells sorted from blood. As to subset: CD45RA-negative fraction. Source of these receptors: a woman in her thirties in good health.

The chain uses TRBV28 and TRBJ2-5; TRBD2 agrees at 10 bases. This CDR3 contains 16 residues. Germline V gives CDR1 MDHEN, CDR2 SYDVKM. With V trimmed by 5 bases and J by 1 base, 7 bases remained unmatched. The CDR3 DNA follows: TGTGCCAGCAGTGTGACTAGCGGGTTAGGCCAAGAGACCCAGTACTTC. Its protein product is CASSVTSGLGQETQYF.

This clone was seen a single time. In nucleotides, the CDR3 is TGCGCCAGCAGCCATATCCCGGCGCGGGGGCGCACCGGGGAGCTGTTTTTT. This codes for CASSHIPARGRTGELFF. The genes are TRBV4-1 and TRBJ2-2; D is possibly TRBD2 (7 bases). The length of the CDR3 is 17 residues. V shed 3 bases and J shed 4 bases, with 18 bases lying between them. CDR1 MGHRA and CDR2 YSYEKL come from the germline V gene.

The chain joins TRBV4-1 to TRBJ2-3, with D perhaps TRBD2 (5 bases). CDR3 size: 17 residues. Trimming took 3 bases from V and 2 from J, leaving 18 bases between them. The V gene's germline CDR1 is MGHRA and CDR2 YSYEKL. The CDR3 coding sequence is TGCGCCAGCAGCCACCGCGCACCTAGCAGAACCACAGATACGCAGTATTTT. Translated, it gives CASSHRAPSRTTDTQYF.

The chain combines TRBV4-1 with TRBJ2-7; 7 bases match TRBD1. The CDR3 has 17 amino acids. J gave up 2 bases and V 0 bases, and 10 bases lay outside the gene matches. Germline CDR1 is MGHRA and CDR2 is YSYEKL. The CDR3 DNA sequence: TGCGCCAGCAGCCAAGACTACCCCGGGACAGTCCCCTACGAGCAGTACTTC. Protein sequence: CASSQDYPGTVPYEQYF.

This clone was counted only a few times. The gene calls are TRBV6-1 and TRBJ2-7, with TRBD1 identical over 10 bases. CDR3 size: 15 residues. Germline trimming cut 1 base from V and 2 bases from J; bases unmatched to any gene: 2. The germline V gene encodes CDR1 MNHNS and CDR2 SASEGT. CDR3 residues: CASSEGGTGAYEQYF. CDR3 sequence (DNA): TGTGCCAGCAGTGAAGGGGGGACAGGGGCCTACGAGCAGTACTTC.

The V and J genes are TRBV15 and TRBJ1-1, with no clear D. Germline CDR1 is LNHNV and CDR2 is YYDKDF (reference sequence). CDR3 length equals 14 residues. V was cut by 7 bases and J by 4 bases, with 16 bases left in between. CDR3 loop: CATTPSRVGTEAFF. CDR3 bases: TGTGCCACCACCCCGTCGAGGGTGGGCACTGAAGCTTTCTTT.

This clone was detected only once. The V and J genes are TRBV4-1 and TRBJ2-5, with 7 bases matching TRBD1. Trimming cost V 4 bases and J 5 bases; bases outside gene matches: 4. This CDR3 has 13 residues. The V gene's germline CDR1 is MGHRA and CDR2 YSYEKL. DNA of the CDR3: TGCGCCAGCAGCCGCGCACAGGGGGAGACCCAGTACTTC. This sequence encodes CASSRAQGETQYF.

This chain uses TRBV28 with TRBJ2-6, with D perhaps TRBD2 (6 bases). The CDR3 consists of 15 residues. The V and J ends lost 7 bases and 0 bases respectively, with 10 bases between them. Germline loops: CDR1 MDHEN, CDR2 SYDVKM. CDR3 residues: CASTIGGSGANVLTF. The CDR3 region has the DNA TGTGCCAGCACTATCGGGGGCTCTGGGGCCAACGTCCTGACTTTC.

The genes are TRBV7-9 and TRBJ2-5; D is undetermined. Looked up from germline, CDR1 is SEHNR and CDR2 is FQNEAQ (reference sequence). V lost 5 bases, J lost 0 bases, and 13 bases lay in between. This CDR3 has 15 residues. In DNA, the CDR3 is TGTGCCAGCAGCGTATCCCACTTCTACCAAGAGACCCAGTACTTC. Translating it yields CASSVSHFYQETQYF.

This chain connects TRBV19 to TRBJ1-1; D might be TRBD1 (5 bases). Trimming pared 3 bases from V and 4 bases from J, leaving 12 bases between. Germline V lookup: CDR1 LNHDA, CDR2 SQIVND (reference sequence). The CDR3 sequence is 14 residues long. DNA of the CDR3: TGTGCCAGTAGTATGTCCAGGGAGGGCACTGAAGCTTTCTTT. Amino acids: CASSMSREGTEAFF.

This clone was picked up a small number of times. The V gene is TRBV5-1, the J gene TRBJ2-2; no definite D call. The CDR3 runs 15 residues. Germline-derived CDR1 and CDR2 are SGHRS and YFSETQ. Trimming stripped 1 base from V and 3 bases from J, with 10 bases between. CDR3 bases: TGCGCCAGCAGCTTGCGACTCAAGGACACCGGGGAGCTGTTTTTT. Its protein product is CASSLRLKDTGELFF.

This clone was observed once. The chain joins TRBV7-8 to TRBJ2-7; either TRBD1 or TRBD2 may supply D (5 bases each). Germline V gene data show CDR1 as SGHVS and CDR2 as FQNEAQ. The CDR3 extends over 15 amino acids. Deletions cut 2 bases from V and 0 bases from J, with 11 bases between. This CDR3 reads CASSLRDGTSYEQYF. CDR3 sequence (DNA): TGTGCCAGCAGCTTACGCGACGGGACCTCCTACGAGCAGTACTTC.

The V and J genes are TRBV19 and TRBJ2-3; 9 nucleotides line up with TRBD1. Trimming took 7 bases from V and 1 from J; bases not matched to a gene: 6. The CDR3 sequence is 15 residues long. CDR1 and CDR2 from the germline V gene are LNHDA and SQIVND (reference sequence). For the CDR3, the DNA is TGTGCCAGTAAAGAAACAGGGGGCCGCACAGATACGCAGTATTTT. This codes for CASKETGGRTDTQYF.

V gene TRBV5-5 combines with J gene TRBJ1-1; D remains unclear. Deletions cut 0 bases from V and 0 bases from J, with 6 bases between. The germline gives CDR1 SGHKS, CDR2 YYEKEE (reference sequence). The CDR3 spans 14 residues. CDR3 DNA: TGTGCCAGCAGCTTGGTACGGATGAACACTGAAGCTTTCTTT. Translating it yields CASSLVRMNTEAFF.

Many counts were recorded for this clone. The chain is built from TRBV2 and TRBJ2-7; TRBD2 matches at 7 bases. The germline V gene has CDR1 SNHLY and CDR2 FYNNEI. This CDR3 spans 11 amino acids. The trim removed 6 bases at V and 7 bases at J, leaving 3 bases unmatched. The CDR3 loop reads CASSGLGEQYF. The CDR3 nucleotides are TGTGCCAGCAGCGGACTAGGGGAGCAGTACTTC.

This clone showed up just a few times. The rearrangement uses TRBV7-3 and TRBJ2-2; D is unclear. The length of the CDR3 is 15 residues. With 1 base removed from V and 6 bases from J, the gap between germline ends came to 12 bases. The germline V gene has CDR1 SGHTA and CDR2 FQGTGA. The CDR3 protein is CASSLIVSGPGELFF. The CDR3 DNA is TGTGCCAGCAGCTTAATAGTATCCGGACCCGGGGAGCTGTTTTTT.

In this sample, this clone turned up a few times. V usage is TRBV5-1 and J usage is TRBJ1-2, with 7 bases fitting TRBD1. The CDR3 runs 15 residues. Trimming cost V 0 bases and J 2 bases; bases outside gene matches: 4. CDR1 and CDR2 from the germline V gene are SGHRS and YFSETQ. CDR3 sequence reads: CASSLGGQENYGYTF. CDR3 in DNA: TGCGCCAGCAGCTTGGGAGGACAGGAAAACTATGGCTACACCTTC.

This clone has more than one count but fewer than ten. The same CDR3 can be traced to other DNA sequences in this sample. The chain combines TRBV15 with TRBJ1-2; D remains unclear. Germline CDR1 is LNHNV and CDR2 is YYDKDF (reference sequence). The length of the CDR3 is 12 residues. The ends were cut back, 0 bases at V and 4 bases at J, with 3 bases in the middle. For the CDR3, the DNA is TGTGCCACCAGCAGAGACCTCTATGGCTACACCTTC. The encoded protein is CATSRDLYGYTF.

Only one count was recorded for this clone. Other DNA sequences in this specimen translate into the identical CDR3. The chain employs TRBV18 and TRBJ2-1; D uncertain. Trimming cost V 0 bases and J 0 bases, with 6 bases left between them. Germline values: CDR1 KGHSH, CDR2 LQKENI. The CDR3 runs to 15 residues. CDR3 in amino acids: CASSPPPSSYNEQFF. The CDR3 coding sequence is TGTGCCAGCTCACCACCGCCTAGCTCCTACAATGAGCAGTTCTTC.

The chain employs TRBV7-5 and TRBJ2-3; the table's D call of TRBD2 was not tested on the DNA. TRBV7-5 is a listed pseudogene. This CDR3 comprises 17 residues. The CDR3 bases are TGTGTCAGAAGCCGTCGGACTAGCGGAATGATCACAGATACGCAGTATTTT. The encoded protein is CVRSRRTSGMITDTQYF.